This T cell receptor beta chain was recorded in a study of cytomegalovirus exposure and HLA in healthy donors. 13 Jbeta primers and 60 Vbeta primers were used for the PCR. Method: immunoSEQ multiplex PCR; TCRdb's copy keeps in-frame clones and lacks some. Seen here are 130,000 to 150,000 clones, around 78% observed once, and the top ten hold roughly 3.1%. On this clone: The germline gene is not matched at one end of the junction; a read error may be the cause.

Germline CDR1 and CDR2: SGHRS and YFSETQ. This CDR3 region has 13 residues. The sequencing input was PBMCs. V is TRBV5-1 and J is TRBJ1-1; TRBD1 aligns across 10 bases. The TCR originated in a man aged 35 to 55 in good health and CMV-seropositive. In DNA, the CDR3 is TGCGCCAGCAGCCTCCGGGACAGGGGTGAAACTTTCTTT. Protein sequence: CASSLRDRGETFF.